These 13 T cell receptor beta chains were sequenced from one sample in a study of regulatory T cells in long-lasting Graves disease (dated by TCRdb to the early 2020s). The library was prepared using multiplex PCR. These reads were obtained on an Illumina HiSeq 4000. To build TCR beta libraries, CDR3 regions were amplified by Arm-PCR using iRepertoire HTBI primers. The raw public reads went through TCRdb reprocessing: fastp at Q25, MiXCR clone calling, in-frame beta chains kept. Rows matching on CDR3 protein sequence are summarized as one entry with the most common DNA and genes. Recorded for this sample are 350,000 to 500,000 distinct CDR3 sequences; approximately 15% of them occurred a single time. The ten largest account for around a sixth of the sample. The time point label of this sample denotes: newly diagnosed GD, antithyroid drugs for less than 3 months. RNA was extracted from PBMCs in TRIzol for both TCR sequencing and RNA sequencing.

This sample was also put to use in a study of T cells in Graves' hyperthyroidism and ophthalmopathy.

Sequenced material: peripheral blood mononuclear cells (PBMCs), taken at new diagnosis, from a patient treated with antithyroid drugs. The receptors were gathered from a woman aged 50 to 60 with Graves disease. Donor details come from another sample of the same person, matched by shared clones.

The chain couples TRBV7-3 to TRBJ2-1, with TRBD2 matching over 11 bases. The CDR3 totals 15 residues. Unmatched junction bases numbered 10, after V lost 5 bases and J lost 10 bases. CDR1 is SGHTA, CDR2 FQGTGA, per germline. The CDR3 nucleotides read TGTGCCAGCAGCCCGACTAGCGGGATACATATGGAGCAGTTCTTC. It yields the protein CASSPTSGIHMEQFF.

J is TRBJ1-6 and V is TRBV5-6; D call uncertain. Trimming cost V 0 bases and J 13 bases, with 11 bases left between them. This CDR3 comprises 13 residues. Per germline, CDR1 SGHDT and CDR2 YYEEEE. The CDR3 loop reads CASSLESAGPLHF. In nucleotides, the CDR3 is TGTGCCAGCAGCTTGGAATCAGCAGGTCCCCTCCACTTT.

This clonotype was found once. The chain couples TRBV7-9 to TRBJ2-5; weak D call: TRBD1 (6 bases). Trimming cost V 3 bases and J 2 bases, with 10 bases left between them. The CDR3 runs 14 residues. CDR1 and CDR2 from the germline V gene are SEHNR and FQNEAQ (reference sequence). The CDR3 DNA sequence: TGTGCCAGCAGCTTGGAACAGGGTCAAGAGACCCAGTACTTC. Translated, it gives CASSLEQGQETQYF.

The V gene is TRBV5-1, the J gene TRBJ2-1; 11 positions match TRBD2. The CDR3 consists of 15 residues. Trimming at V came to 2 bases and at J to 7 bases, leaving 5 bases not matched to a gene. CDR1 is SGHRS and CDR2 is YFSETQ in the germline V gene. CDR3 in amino acids: CASSFSGRAENEQFF. The CDR3 coding sequence is TGCGCCAGCAGCTTTAGCGGGAGGGCTGAGAATGAGCAGTTCTTC.

Note on this clonotype: The CDR3 does not end in the conserved phenylalanine or tryptophan, so this is likely a read error. V usage is TRBV28 and J usage is TRBJ1-5, with 8 bases matching TRBD1. With V trimmed by 6 bases and J by 6 bases, 10 bases remained unmatched. The CDR3 consists of 15 residues. CDR1 and CDR2 from the germline V gene are MDHEN and SYDVKM. CDR3 DNA sequence: TGTGCCAGCAGCAGGAATGGACAGGGCACTCAGCCCCAGCATATT. Protein: CASSRNGQGTQPQHI.

This clonotype was seen repeatedly, ten times or more. CDR3 residues: CASSVGLVVGVKGTTDTQYF. Written as DNA, the CDR3 is TGTGCCAGCAGCGTAGGACTAGTGGTGGGTGTCAAGGGGACCACAGATACGCAGTATTTT. The rearrangement links TRBV11-2 to TRBJ2-3; 7 nucleotides match TRBD2. The CDR3 has 20 residues. Trimming removed 5 bases from V and 2 bases from J; junction bases left unmatched: 22. Germline CDR1 and CDR2: SGHAT and FQNNGV.

This clonotype was seen at least ten times. The genes are TRBV28 and TRBJ2-3, with 8 bases that match TRBD1. Germline CDR1 is MDHEN and CDR2 is SYDVKM. With V trimmed by 6 bases and J by 0 bases, 5 bases remained unmatched. The CDR3 runs to 15 residues. CDR3 nucleotide sequence: TGTGCCAGCAGCGAGACAGGGGTGAGCACAGATACGCAGTATTTT. Translated, it gives CASSETGVSTDTQYF. Using reference TRBV28 and TRBJ2-3 for the parts outside the CDR3, the full variable domain is DVKVTQSSRYLVKRTGEKVFLECVQDMDHENMFWYRQDPGLGLRLIYFSYDVKMKEKGDIPEGYSVSREKKERFSLILESASTNQTSMYLCASSETGVSTDTQYFGPGTRLTVL.

This clonotype was detected many times. The chain combines TRBV10-3 with TRBJ2-3, with TRBD1 identical over 8 bases. Germline V gene sequence: CDR1 ENHRY, CDR2 SYGVKD. This CDR3 contains 16 residues. V lost 3 bases and J lost 3; bases outside the gene matches: 8. The CDR3 is CAISDHGQGVTDTQYF. CDR3 sequence (DNA): TGTGCCATCAGTGACCATGGACAGGGTGTGACAGATACGCAGTATTTT.

In its sample, this clonotype was seen a few times. The V gene is TRBV30, the J gene TRBJ2-7; D tentatively reads TRBD1 or TRBD2 (7 bases each). The CDR3 is 14 residues long. CDR1 and CDR2 (germline): GTSNPN, SVGIG (reference sequence). V shed 3 bases and J shed 6 bases, with 18 bases lying between them. CDR3 loop: CAWSAGGVITEQYF. In DNA form, the CDR3 reads TGTGCCTGGAGCGCAGGGGGGGTGATCACCGAGCAGTACTTC.

This clonotype appeared a few times. V usage is TRBV6-1 and J usage is TRBJ1-1; the D gene is possibly TRBD1 (5 bases). The CDR3 contains 14 residues. Per germline, CDR1 MNHNS and CDR2 SASEGT. V lost 6 bases, J lost 1 base, and 12 bases lay in between. This chain's CDR3 is CASRPGTPNTEAFF. The CDR3 region has the DNA TGTGCCAGCAGACCCGGGACCCCGAACACTGAAGCTTTCTTT.

This clonotype was counted ten times or more. The rearrangement links TRBV9 to TRBJ1-1; D is unresolved. The length of the CDR3 is 13 residues. Between the trimmed V and J ends, which lost 4 bases and 6 bases, there was a span of 13 bases. Germline loops: CDR1 SGDLS, CDR2 YYNGEE. Written as DNA, the CDR3 is TGTGCCAGCAGCCCAGACACGGCAGCTGAAGCTTTCTTT. It codes for CASSPDTAAEAFF.

Details on this clonotype: A much larger clone lies a single base off, so this may be a read error. The chain recombines TRBV20-1 with TRBJ2-1; TRBD1 matches at 9 bases. Germline-derived CDR1 and CDR2 are DFQATT and SNEGSKA (reference sequence). The CDR3 has 15 residues. The CDR3 bases are TGCAGTGCTAGAGCGCGGGGACAGGGCTACAATGAGCGGTTCTTC. This codes for CSARARGQGYNERFF.

This clonotype occurred many times. The rearrangement joins TRBV7-2 to TRBJ2-7; 7 bases line up with TRBD1. The V segment lost 6 bases and the J segment 1 base; nucleotides outside the gene matches: 3. CDR1 is SGHTA, CDR2 FQGNSA, per germline. The CDR3 consists of 13 residues. The CDR3 region has the DNA TGTGCCAGCAGACGGGGACAGTCCTACGAGCAGTACTTC. This translates into CASRRGQSYEQYF. Complete variable domain (other parts from reference TRBV7-2 and TRBJ2-7): GAGVSQSPSNKVTEKGKDVELRCDPISGHTALYWYRQSLGQGLEFLIYFQGNSAPDKSGLPSDRFSAERTGGSVSTLTIQRTQQEDSAVYLCASRRGQSYEQYFGPGTRLTVT.